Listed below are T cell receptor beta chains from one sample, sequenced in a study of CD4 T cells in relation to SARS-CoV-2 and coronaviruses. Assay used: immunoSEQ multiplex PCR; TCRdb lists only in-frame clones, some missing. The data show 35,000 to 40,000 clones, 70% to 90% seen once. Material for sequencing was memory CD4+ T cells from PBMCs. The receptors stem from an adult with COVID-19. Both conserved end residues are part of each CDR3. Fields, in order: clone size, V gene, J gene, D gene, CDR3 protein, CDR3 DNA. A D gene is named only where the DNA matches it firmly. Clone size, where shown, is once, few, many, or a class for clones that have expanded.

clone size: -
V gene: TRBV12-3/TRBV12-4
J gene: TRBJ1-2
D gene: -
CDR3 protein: CATANLDGYTF
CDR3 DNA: TGTGCCACCGCGAATTTAGATGGCTACACCTTC

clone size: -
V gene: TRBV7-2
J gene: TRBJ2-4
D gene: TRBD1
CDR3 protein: CASSWDRGRNIQYF
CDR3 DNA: TGTGCCAGCAGCTGGGACAGGGGAAGAAACATTCAGTACTTC

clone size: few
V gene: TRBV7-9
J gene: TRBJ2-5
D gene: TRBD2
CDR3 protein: CASSLLASGRLQETQYF
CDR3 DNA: TGTGCCAGCAGCTTATTGGCTAGCGGGAGACTTCAAGAGACCCAGTACTTC

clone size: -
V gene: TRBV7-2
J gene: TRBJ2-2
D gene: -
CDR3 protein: CASSFRQNTGELFF
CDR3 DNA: TGTGCCAGCAGCTTTAGACAGAACACCGGGGAGCTGTTTTTT

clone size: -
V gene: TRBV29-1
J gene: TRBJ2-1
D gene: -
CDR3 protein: CSVDGVSSYNEQFF
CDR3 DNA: TGCAGCGTCGATGGAGTCAGCTCCTACAATGAGCAGTTCTTC

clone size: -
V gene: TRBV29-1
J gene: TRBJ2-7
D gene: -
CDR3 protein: CSVAGTPNYEQYF
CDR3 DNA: TGCAGCGTGGCGGGGACTCCCAACTACGAGCAGTACTTC

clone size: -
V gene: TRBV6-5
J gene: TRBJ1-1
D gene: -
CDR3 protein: CASRDRNTEAFF
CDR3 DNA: TGTGCCAGCAGGGACAGAAACACTGAAGCTTTCTTT

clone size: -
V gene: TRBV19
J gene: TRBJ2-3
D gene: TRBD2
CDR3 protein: CASSLEGLAGTDTQYF
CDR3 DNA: TGTGCTAGTAGTCTAGAGGGACTAGCGGGGACAGATACGCAGTATTTT

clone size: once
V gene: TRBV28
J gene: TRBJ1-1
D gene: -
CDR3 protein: CASSLRGSWRTEAFF
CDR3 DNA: TGTGCCAGCAGTTTACGGGGGAGTTGGAGGACTGAAGCTTTCTTT

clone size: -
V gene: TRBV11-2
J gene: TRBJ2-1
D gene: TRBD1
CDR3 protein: CASSLAGTGGNEQFF
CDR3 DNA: TGTGCCAGCAGCTTAGCGGGGACAGGGGGCAATGAGCAGTTCTTC

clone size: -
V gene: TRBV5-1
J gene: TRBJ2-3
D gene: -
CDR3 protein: CASRRDSYTDTQYF
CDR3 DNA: TGCGCCAGCCGCCGGGACTCATACACAGATACGCAGTATTTT

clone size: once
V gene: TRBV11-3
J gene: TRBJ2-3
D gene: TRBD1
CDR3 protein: CASSLGQGATDTQYF
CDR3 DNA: TGTGCCAGCAGCTTAGGGCAGGGGGCCACAGATACGCAGTATTTT

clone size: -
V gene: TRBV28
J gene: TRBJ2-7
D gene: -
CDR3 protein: CASRDSNSYEQYF
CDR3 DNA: TGTGCCAGCAGGGACTCCAACTCCTACGAGCAGTACTTC

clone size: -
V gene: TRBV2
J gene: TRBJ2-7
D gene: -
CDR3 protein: CASSDHSYEQYF
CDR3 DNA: TGTGCCAGCAGTGACCACAGCTACGAGCAGTACTTC

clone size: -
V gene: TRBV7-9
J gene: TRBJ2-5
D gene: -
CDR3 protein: CASSLYTGDQETQYF
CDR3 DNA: TGTGCCAGCAGCTTATATACTGGAGACCAAGAGACCCAGTACTTC

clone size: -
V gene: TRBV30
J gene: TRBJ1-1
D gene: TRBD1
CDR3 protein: CAWNVRGMDTEAFF
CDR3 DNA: TGTGCCTGGAATGTCAGGGGGATGGACACTGAAGCTTTCTTT

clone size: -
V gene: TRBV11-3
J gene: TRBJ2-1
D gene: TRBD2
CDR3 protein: CASSQNGPTSGEQFF
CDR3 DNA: TGTGCCAGCAGCCAAAACGGGCCAACTAGCGGGGAGCAGTTCTTC

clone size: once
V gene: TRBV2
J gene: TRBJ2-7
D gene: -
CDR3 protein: CASSGISYEQYF
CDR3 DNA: TGTGCCAGCAGTGGGATCTCCTACGAGCAGTACTTC

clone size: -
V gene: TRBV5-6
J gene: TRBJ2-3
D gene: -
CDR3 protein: CASALEKGGTDTQYF
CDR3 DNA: TGTGCCAGCGCCCTTGAGAAGGGGGGCACAGATACGCAGTATTTT

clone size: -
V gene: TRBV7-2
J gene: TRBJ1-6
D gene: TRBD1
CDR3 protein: CASSLGGTGSDSPLHF
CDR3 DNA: TGTGCCAGCAGCTTAGGAGGGACAGGGAGTGATTCACCCCTCCACTTT

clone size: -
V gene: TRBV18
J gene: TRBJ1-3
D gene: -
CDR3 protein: CASSEGFSGNTIYF
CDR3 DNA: TGTGCCAGCTCGGAAGGGTTTTCTGGAAACACCATATATTTT

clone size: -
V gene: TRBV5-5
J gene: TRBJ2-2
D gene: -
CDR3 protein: CASSLQTGNTGELFF
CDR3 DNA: TGTGCCAGCAGCTTGCAGACAGGGAACACCGGGGAGCTGTTTTTT

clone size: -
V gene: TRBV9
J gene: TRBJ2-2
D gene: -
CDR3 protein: CASRGNRDSGDSGELFF
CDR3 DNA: TGTGCCAGCAGGGGAAACCGGGACTCTGGTGATTCCGGGGAGCTGTTTTTT

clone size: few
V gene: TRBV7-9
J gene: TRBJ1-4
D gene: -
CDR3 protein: CASSQGGGHEKLFF
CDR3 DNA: TGTGCCAGCAGCCAGGGCGGGGGACATGAAAAACTGTTTTTT

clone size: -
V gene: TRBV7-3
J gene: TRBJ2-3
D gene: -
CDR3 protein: CASSLSSTDTQYF
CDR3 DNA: TGTGCCAGCAGCTTATCCAGCACAGATACGCAGTATTTT

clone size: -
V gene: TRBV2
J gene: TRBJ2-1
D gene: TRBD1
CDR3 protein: CASRDRGSHNEQFF
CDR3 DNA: TGTGCCAGCAGGGACAGGGGGTCTCACAATGAGCAGTTCTTC

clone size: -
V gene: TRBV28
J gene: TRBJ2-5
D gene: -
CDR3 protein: CASSLWEGEETQYF
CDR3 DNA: TGTGCCAGCAGTTTATGGGAGGGCGAGGAGACCCAGTACTTC

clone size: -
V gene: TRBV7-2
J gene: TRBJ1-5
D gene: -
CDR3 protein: CASSPELNQPQHF
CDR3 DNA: TGTGCCAGCAGCCCAGAACTAAATCAGCCCCAGCATTTT

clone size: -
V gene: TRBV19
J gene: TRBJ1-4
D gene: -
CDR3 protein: CASRSGAATNEKLFF
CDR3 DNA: TGTGCCAGTAGGTCAGGGGCAGCAACTAATGAAAAACTGTTTTTT

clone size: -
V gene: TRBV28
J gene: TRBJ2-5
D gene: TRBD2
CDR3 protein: CASSSSSSGRSGLRETQYF
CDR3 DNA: TGTGCCAGCAGTTCCTCGTCTAGCGGGAGATCGGGGTTGCGGGAGACCCAGTACTTC